The clone carrying this T cell receptor beta chain was seen ten or more times. RNA transcripts yielded amplified TCR beta CDR3 regions. TCR CDR3 regions were first amplified by RT-PCR with HTBI primers. Using its own MiXCR run on the multiplex PCR reads, TCRdb lists one record per CDR3 protein. The sample shows about 350,000 distinct CDR3 sequences, roughly an eighth of them seen only once. The sample originates from a study of T cells in Graves' hyperthyroidism and ophthalmopathy. About the study: Sampling of peripheral blood happened at initial diagnosis, prior to any treatment.

CDR3 size: 16 residues. The V gene's germline CDR1 is SGHRS and CDR2 YFSETQ. Germline trimming cut 1 base from V and 0 bases from J; bases unmatched to any gene: 4. The V and J genes are TRBV5-1 and TRBJ2-3; 8 bases match TRBD2. The sample consisted of blood. This clonotype was obtained from a woman in her thirties or forties with Graves' ophthalmopathy. CDR3 DNA: TGCGCCAGCAGCTTGCGCCAGCGGGGGAGCACAGATACGCAGTATTTT. Translation gives CASSLRQRGSTDTQYF.